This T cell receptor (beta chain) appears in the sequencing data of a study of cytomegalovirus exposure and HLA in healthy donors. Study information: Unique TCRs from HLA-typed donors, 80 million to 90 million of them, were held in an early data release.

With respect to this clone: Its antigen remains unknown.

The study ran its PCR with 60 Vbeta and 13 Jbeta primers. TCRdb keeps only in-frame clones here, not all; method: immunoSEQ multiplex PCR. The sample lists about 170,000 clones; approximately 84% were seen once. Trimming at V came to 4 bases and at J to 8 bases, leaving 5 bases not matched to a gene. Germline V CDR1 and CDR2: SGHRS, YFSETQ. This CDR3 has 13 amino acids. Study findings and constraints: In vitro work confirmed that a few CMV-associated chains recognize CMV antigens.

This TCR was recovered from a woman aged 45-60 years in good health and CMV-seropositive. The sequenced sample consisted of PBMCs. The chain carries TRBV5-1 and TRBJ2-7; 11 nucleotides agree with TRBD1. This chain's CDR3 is CASSPLDRGQQYF. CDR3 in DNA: TGCGCCAGCAGCCCACTGGACAGGGGGCAGCAGTACTTC. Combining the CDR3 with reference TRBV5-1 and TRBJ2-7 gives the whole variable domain KAGVTQTPRYLIKTRGQQVTLSCSPISGHRSVSWYQQTPGQGLQFLFEYFSETQRNKGNFPGRFSGRQFSNSRSEMNVSTLELGDSALYLCASSPLDRGQQYFGPGTRLTVT.